A single sample is the source of the 5 T cell receptor beta chains below, sequenced in a study of T cells after yellow fever vaccination. TCRdb reprocessed the 5' RACE reads with MiXCR, giving one entry per CDR3 protein. The sample carries tens of thousands of distinct CDR3 sequences, 5.5% recorded once. Sequenced material: PBMCs, either bulk or a sorted T-cell subset (CD4+, CD8+, memory, or dextramer-sorted; not recorded which), taken 15 days after the yellow fever booster vaccination. These receptors were obtained from a man aged 30 to 39 who received the YFV17D yellow fever vaccine.

The chain links TRBV10-3 to TRBJ2-1, with TRBD2 matching over 7 bases. After removal of 4 bases from V and 9 bases from J, the junction contained 6 bases not matched to a gene. The germline V gene has CDR1 ENHRY and CDR2 SYGVKD. The CDR3 is 13 amino acids. CDR3: CAISVGEGGEQFF. The CDR3 bases are TGTGCCATCAGTGTAGGGGAGGGTGGTGAGCAGTTCTTC.

This clonotype has a count of ten or more. CDR3 residues: CASSRASGRADNEQFF. Here the CDR3 DNA reads TGTGCCAGCAGTAGGGCCAGCGGGAGGGCCGATAATGAGCAGTTCTTC. The chain has TRBV12-3 or TRBV12-4 and TRBJ2-1, with TRBD2 matching 10 bases. V was pared by 5 bases and J by 7 bases, with 11 bases of the junction left unmatched. CDR3 length equals 16 residues.

This clonotype was picked up many times. The chain joins TRBV6-2 or TRBV6-3 to TRBJ2-7, with 13 positions matching TRBD2. J gave up 2 bases and V 6 bases, and 4 bases lay outside the gene matches. CDR3 size: 15 residues. Germline CDR1 reads MNHEY; CDR2 reads SVGEGT. In nucleotides, the CDR3 is TGTGCCAGCAGGGGACTAGCGGGAATCACCTACGAGCAGTACTTC. Encoded protein: CASRGLAGITYEQYF.

This clonotype has at least ten counts. The chain uses TRBV12-3 or TRBV12-4 and TRBJ2-7, with TRBD2 identical over 7 bases. V dropped 1 base and J dropped 4; count of bases not matched to a gene: 10. This CDR3 has 16 amino acids. The CDR3 loop reads CASSLVRSGGRYEQYF. DNA of the CDR3: TGTGCCAGCAGTTTAGTTAGGTCGGGAGGTAGGTACGAGCAGTACTTC.

This clonotype was counted many times. The chain has TRBV7-9 and TRBJ2-1; no reliable D call. In germline, CDR1 is SEHNR, CDR2 FQNEAQ (reference sequence). CDR3 length: 10 amino acids. Trimming removed 5 bases at V and 10 bases at J, with 6 bases between. The CDR3 DNA sequence: TGTGCCAGCAGCCGGGTGGAGCAGTTCTTC. Translated, it gives CASSRVEQFF. The whole variable domain, filled in from reference TRBV7-9 and TRBJ2-1, reads DTGVSQNPRHKITKRGQNVTFRCDPISEHNRLYWYRQTLGQGPEFLTYFQNEAQLEKSRLLSDRFSAERPKGSFSTLEIQRTEQGDSAMYLCASSRVEQFFGPGTRLTVL.